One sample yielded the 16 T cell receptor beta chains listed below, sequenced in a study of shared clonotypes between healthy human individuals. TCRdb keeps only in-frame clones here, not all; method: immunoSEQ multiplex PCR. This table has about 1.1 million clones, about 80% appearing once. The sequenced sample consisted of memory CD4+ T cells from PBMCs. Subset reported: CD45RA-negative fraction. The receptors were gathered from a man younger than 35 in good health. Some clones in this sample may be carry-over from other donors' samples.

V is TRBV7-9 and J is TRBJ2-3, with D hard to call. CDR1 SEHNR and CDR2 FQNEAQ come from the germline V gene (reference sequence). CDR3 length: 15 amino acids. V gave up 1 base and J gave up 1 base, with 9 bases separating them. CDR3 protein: CASSLEVAGTDTQYF. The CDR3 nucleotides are TGTGCCAGCAGCTTAGAGGTGGCAGGCACAGATACGCAGTATTTT. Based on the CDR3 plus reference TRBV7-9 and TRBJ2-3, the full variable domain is DTGVSQNPRHKITKRGQNVTFRCDPISEHNRLYWYRQTLGQGPEFLTYFQNEAQLEKSRLLSDRFSAERPKGSFSTLEIQRTEQGDSAMYLCASSLEVAGTDTQYFGPGTRLTVL.

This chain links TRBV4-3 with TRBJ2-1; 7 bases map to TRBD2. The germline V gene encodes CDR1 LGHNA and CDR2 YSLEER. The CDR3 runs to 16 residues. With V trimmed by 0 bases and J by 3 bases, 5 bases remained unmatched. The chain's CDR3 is CASSQDLGGNYNEQFF. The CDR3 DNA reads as TGCGCCAGCAGCCAAGATCTGGGGGGGAACTACAATGAGCAGTTCTTC.

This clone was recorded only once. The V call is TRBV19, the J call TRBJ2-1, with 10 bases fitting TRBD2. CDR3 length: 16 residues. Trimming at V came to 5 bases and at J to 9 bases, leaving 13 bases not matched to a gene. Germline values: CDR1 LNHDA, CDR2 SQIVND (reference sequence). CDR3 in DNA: TGTGCCAGTAGTTCCCCCGGGCTAGCGGGAGCTGGTGAGCAGTTCTTC. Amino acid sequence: CASSSPGLAGAGEQFF.

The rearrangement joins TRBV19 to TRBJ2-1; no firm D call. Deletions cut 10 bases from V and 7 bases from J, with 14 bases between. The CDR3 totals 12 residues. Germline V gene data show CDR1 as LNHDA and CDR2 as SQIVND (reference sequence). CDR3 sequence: CATQRKGNEQFF. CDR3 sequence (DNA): TGTGCCACCCAAAGGAAGGGTAATGAGCAGTTCTTC.

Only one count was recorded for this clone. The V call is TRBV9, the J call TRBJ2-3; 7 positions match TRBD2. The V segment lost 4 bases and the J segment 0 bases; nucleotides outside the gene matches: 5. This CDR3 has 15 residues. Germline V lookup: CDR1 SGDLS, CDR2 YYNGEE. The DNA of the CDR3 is TGTGCCAGCAGCCAGAGCGGGACTAGCACAGATACGCAGTATTTT. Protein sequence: CASSQSGTSTDTQYF.

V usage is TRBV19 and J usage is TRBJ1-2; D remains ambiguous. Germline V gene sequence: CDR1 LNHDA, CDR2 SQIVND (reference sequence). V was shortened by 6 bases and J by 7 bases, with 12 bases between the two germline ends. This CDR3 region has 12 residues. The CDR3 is CASSQSARGYTF. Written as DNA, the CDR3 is TGTGCCAGTAGCCAGTCCGCTCGTGGCTACACCTTC.

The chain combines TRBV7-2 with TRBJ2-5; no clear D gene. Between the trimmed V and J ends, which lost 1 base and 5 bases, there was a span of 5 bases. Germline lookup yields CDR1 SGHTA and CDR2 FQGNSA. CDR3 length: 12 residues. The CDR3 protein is CASSLVLETQYF. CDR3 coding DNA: TGTGCCAGCAGCTTAGTGCTCGAGACCCAGTACTTC. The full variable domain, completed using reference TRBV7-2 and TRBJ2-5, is GAGVSQSPSNKVTEKGKDVELRCDPISGHTALYWYRQSLGQGLEFLIYFQGNSAPDKSGLPSDRFSAERTGGSVSTLTIQRTQQEDSAVYLCASSLVLETQYFGPGTRLLVL.

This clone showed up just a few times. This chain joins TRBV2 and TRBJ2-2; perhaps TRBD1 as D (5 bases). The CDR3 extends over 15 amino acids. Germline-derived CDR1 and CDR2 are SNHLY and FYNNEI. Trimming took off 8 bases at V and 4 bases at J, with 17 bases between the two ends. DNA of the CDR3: TGTGCCAGCGGGAAGCAGGGTCGATTCACCGGGGAGCTGTTTTTT. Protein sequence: CASGKQGRFTGELFF.

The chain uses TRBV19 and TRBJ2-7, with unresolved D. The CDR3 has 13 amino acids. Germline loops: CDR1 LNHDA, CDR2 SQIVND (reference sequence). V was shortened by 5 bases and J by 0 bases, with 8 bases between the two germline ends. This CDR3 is CASSEQASYEQYF. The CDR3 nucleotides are TGTGCCAGTAGTGAACAAGCCTCCTACGAGCAGTACTTC.

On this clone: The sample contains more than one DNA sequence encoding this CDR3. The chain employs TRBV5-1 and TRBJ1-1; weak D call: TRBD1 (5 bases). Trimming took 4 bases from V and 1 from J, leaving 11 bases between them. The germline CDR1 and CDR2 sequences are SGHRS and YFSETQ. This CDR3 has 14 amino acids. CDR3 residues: CASSQQGGNTEAFF. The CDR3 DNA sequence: TGCGCCAGCAGCCAGCAGGGTGGGAACACTGAAGCTTTCTTT. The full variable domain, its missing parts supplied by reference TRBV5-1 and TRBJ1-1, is KAGVTQTPRYLIKTRGQQVTLSCSPISGHRSVSWYQQTPGQGLQFLFEYFSETQRNKGNFPGRFSGRQFSNSRSEMNVSTLELGDSALYLCASSQQGGNTEAFFGQGTRLTVV.

Here the CDR3 DNA reads TGTGCCAGCGCGGGCTCTCTTCCCCCTGAAGCTTTCTTT. This gives the protein CASAGSLPPEAFF. The chain uses TRBV6-6 and TRBJ1-1; D gene unclear. Between the trimmed V and J ends, which lost 8 bases and 6 bases, there was a span of 16 bases. This CDR3 is 13 amino acids long. CDR1 and CDR2 (germline): MNHNY, SVGAGI (reference sequence).

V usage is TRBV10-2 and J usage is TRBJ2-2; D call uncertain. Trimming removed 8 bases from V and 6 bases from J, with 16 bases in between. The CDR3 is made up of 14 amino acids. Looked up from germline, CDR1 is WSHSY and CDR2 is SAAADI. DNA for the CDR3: TGCGCCAGCCAAGGTTTGGGCGAATCCGGGGAGCTGTTTTTT. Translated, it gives CASQGLGESGELFF.

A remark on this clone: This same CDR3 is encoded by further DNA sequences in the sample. The CDR3 here is CASSLGQGYRQPQHF. The CDR3 DNA reads as TGTGCCAGCAGCCTGGGACAGGGGTATCGCCAGCCCCAGCATTTT. This chain links TRBV28 with TRBJ1-5, with 10 nucleotides matching TRBD1. The germline CDR1 and CDR2 sequences are MDHEN and SYDVKM. The CDR3 contains 15 residues. J lost 7 bases, V lost 6 bases, and 9 bases had no gene match.

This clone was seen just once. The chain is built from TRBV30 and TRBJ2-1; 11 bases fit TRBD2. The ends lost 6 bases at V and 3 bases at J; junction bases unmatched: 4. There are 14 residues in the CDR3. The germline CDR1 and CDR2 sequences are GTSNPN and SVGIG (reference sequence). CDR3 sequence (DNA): TGTGCCTGTACACTAGCGGGAGTCTACAATGAGCAGTTCTTC. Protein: CACTLAGVYNEQFF.

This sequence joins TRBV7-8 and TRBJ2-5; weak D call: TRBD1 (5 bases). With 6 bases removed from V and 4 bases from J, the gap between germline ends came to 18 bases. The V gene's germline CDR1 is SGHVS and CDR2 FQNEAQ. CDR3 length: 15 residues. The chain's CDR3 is CASSTARRARETQYF. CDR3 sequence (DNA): TGTGCCAGCAGTACAGCTCGCAGGGCCCGAGAGACCCAGTACTTC.

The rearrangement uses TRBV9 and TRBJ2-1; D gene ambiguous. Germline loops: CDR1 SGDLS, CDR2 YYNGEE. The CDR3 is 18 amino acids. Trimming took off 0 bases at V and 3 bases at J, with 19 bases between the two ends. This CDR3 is CASSVGASARYRYNEQFF. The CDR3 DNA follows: TGTGCCAGCAGCGTAGGGGCCAGCGCCCGATACCGCTACAATGAGCAGTTCTTC.